These T cell receptor beta chains were read from a single sample in a study of blood T cell repertoires in COVID-19. Sequencing was performed with immunoSEQ multiplex PCR; in TCRdb, only in-frame clones are kept and a portion is missing. This table has under 250,000 clones, 70% to 90% appearing once. The source material was peripheral blood. The receptors stem from a man aged 50 to 59 with acute or convalescent COVID-19. Each CDR3 is given with its conserved first and last residue. A D gene is named only where the DNA matches it firmly. Clone size is shown for a subset of rows, as once, few, many or a class of expanded clone.

j_call | clone_size | d_call | v_call | cdr3_nt | cdr3_aa
TRBJ2-1 | . | TRBD1 | TRBV5-1 | TGCGCCAGCAGCTTCGGAGACAGGGGATGGGGCTACAATGAGCAGTTCTTC | CASSFGDRGWGYNEQFF
TRBJ1-3 | . | . | TRBV18 | TGTGCCAGCTCACTGACCCAGGGTGACGGAAACACCATATATTTT | CASSLTQGDGNTIYF
TRBJ1-5 | . | TRBD1 | TRBV24-1 | TGTGCCACCAGTGGGAGAACAGGGGGCGCCGGCAATCAGCCCCAGCATTTT | CATSGRTGGAGNQPQHF
TRBJ1-3 | . | . | TRBV15 | TGTGCCACCAGCAGAGACAACAGACCCACTGGAAACACCATATATTTT | CATSRDNRPTGNTIYF
TRBJ2-2 | once | . | TRBV2 | TGTGCCAGCAGTGACACTTACACCGGGGAGCTGTTTTTT | CASSDTYTGELFF
TRBJ1-1 | few | . | TRBV7-9 | TGTGCCAGCAGCTGGACAATGAGCCAGGGGAAGGTACTCACAGAAGCTTTCTTT | CASSWTMSQGKVLTEAFF
TRBJ2-2 | . | . | TRBV9 | TGTGCCAGCAGCCCCGTAGGAGACACCGGGGAGCTGTTTTTT | CASSPVGDTGELFF
TRBJ1-2 | . | TRBD1 | TRBV6-5 | TGTGCCAGCAGTTACGGACAGGTACCTTCTGGCTACACCTTC | CASSYGQVPSGYTF
TRBJ2-1 | . | TRBD2 | TRBV5-4 | TGTGCCAGCAGTTTGCCGGGAGGCAATGAGCAGTTCTTC | CASSLPGGNEQFF
TRBJ1-3 | . | . | TRBV30 | TGTGCCGGCACTACTCAGGGCGTCTACACCATATATTTT | CAGTTQGVYTIYF
TRBJ1-6 | . | . | TRBV11-2 | TGTGCCAGCAGCTTAATAGGTCAGGATAATTCACCCCTCCACTTT | CASSLIGQDNSPLHF
TRBJ2-1 | . | TRBD2 | TRBV7-8 | TGTGCCAGCAGCCGGACTAGACTCGATGAGCAGTTCTTC | CASSRTRLDEQFF
TRBJ2-5 | . | . | TRBV7-9 | TGTGCCAGCAGCTTAAGCGGCATGGAGACCCAGTACTTC | CASSLSGMETQYF
TRBJ1-2 | . | . | TRBV7-2 | TGTGCCAGCAGCTTAGCGCCCCAGGGCGGCCTCTATGGCTACACCTTC | CASSLAPQGGLYGYTF
TRBJ2-7 | . | TRBD1 | TRBV10-3 | TGTGCCATCAGTGAGAGGGACAGCCACTACGAGCAGTACTTC | CAISERDSHYEQYF
TRBJ1-2 | . | . | TRBV5-1 | TGCGCCAGCAGCTTGGGGCGCGGGAACTATGGCTACACCTTC | CASSLGRGNYGYTF
TRBJ2-3 | few | . | TRBV6-5 | TGTGCCAGCAGTCAAACAGGGTTGTGGTATTTT | CASSQTGLWYF
TRBJ1-1 | once | . | TRBV3-1/TRBV3-2 | TGTGCCAGCAGCCAAGGGAGGATTATGAACACTGAAGCTTTCTTT | CASSQGRIMNTEAFF
TRBJ2-3 | . | . | TRBV7-9 | TGTGCCAGCAGCTCCGAGGCAGATACGCAGTATTTT | CASSSEADTQYF
TRBJ1-4 | . | TRBD1 | TRBV6-6 | TGTGCCAGCAGTTCTCCACAGGGGGCCGGCGAAAAACTGTTTTTT | CASSSPQGAGEKLFF
TRBJ2-7 | . | TRBD2 | TRBV5-1 | TGCGCCAGCAGGATGGGACTAGCGGTCTCCTACGAGCAGTACTTC | CASRMGLAVSYEQYF
TRBJ2-7 | . | TRBD1 | TRBV18 | TGTGCCAGCTCACCAAGGACAGGGTCCCCCTACGAGCAGTACTTC | CASSPRTGSPYEQYF
TRBJ2-3 | . | . | TRBV15 | TGTGCCACCAGCGCCAGAACAGATACGCAGTATTTT | CATSARTDTQYF
TRBJ2-2 | once | TRBD1 | TRBV24-1 | TGTGCCACCCCTTGCCAGACAGGGGAATGGCTGTTTTTT | CATPCQTGEWLFF
TRBJ1-1 | . | . | TRBV11-2 | TGTGCCAGCAGCCCGGAACCGGGACTGCCTGAAGCTTTCTTT | CASSPEPGLPEAFF
TRBJ1-5 | . | . | TRBV7-9 | TGTGCCAGCAGCCCGGAAGCCGGCGGGGGCAATCAGCCCCAGCATTTT | CASSPEAGGGNQPQHF
TRBJ1-6 | once | TRBD1 | TRBV12-3/TRBV12-4 | TGTGCCAGCACCCTGTGGGGACAGTCACCCCTCCACTTT | CASTLWGQSPLHF
TRBJ1-1 | many | TRBD1 | TRBV6-5 | TGTGCCAGCTCCTCCCGGACAGGCGGATACACTGAAGCTTTCTTT | CASSSRTGGYTEAFF
TRBJ1-2 | . | TRBD1 | TRBV9 | TGTGCCAGCAGCTCGACCGGGACAGGTAACTATGGCTACACCTTC | CASSSTGTGNYGYTF
TRBJ1-6 | . | TRBD1 | TRBV5-1 | TGCGCCAGCAGGACCGCTCCGGGACAGCTTAATTCACCCCTCCACTTT | CASRTAPGQLNSPLHF
TRBJ1-3 | once | . | TRBV9 | TGTGCCAGCAGCGTAGCTAGTGGAGGGGCCTCTGGAAACACCATATATTTT | CASSVASGGASGNTIYF
TRBJ2-2 | . | . | TRBV27 | TGTGCCAGCAGTCCGGGGGGCCGCGGGGAGCTGTTTTTT | CASSPGGRGELFF
TRBJ2-2 | . | . | TRBV24-1 | TGTGCCACCAGTGATTCCCGGACGGCGGGCACCGGGGAGCTGTTTTTT | CATSDSRTAGTGELFF
TRBJ2-2 | . | . | TRBV7-7 | TGTGCTAGCAGCATGGACAGTCCGTTCACCGGGGAGCTGTTTTTT | CASSMDSPFTGELFF
TRBJ1-5 | few | TRBD1 | TRBV7-9 | TGTGCCAGCAGCTCTACAGGGGCCCCGACCCAGCATTTT | CASSSTGAPTQHF
TRBJ2-1 | . | TRBD2 | TRBV7-3 | TGTGCCACCGGGAGGGGCAAGGACAATGAGCAGTTCTTC | CATGRGKDNEQFF
TRBJ2-3 | . | . | TRBV6-2/TRBV6-3 | TGTGCCAGCAGCCACACCGATACGCAGTATTTT | CASSHTDTQYF
TRBJ1-2 | . | TRBD1 | TRBV5-1 | TGCGCCAGCAGCTTGGTAGGGTCGGGACAGGGAGACGGTGGCTACACCTTC | CASSLVGSGQGDGGYTF
TRBJ2-6 | . | . | TRBV7-9 | TGTGCCAGCAGCGTGGGAGACTCTGGGGCCAACGTCCTGACTTTC | CASSVGDSGANVLTF
TRBJ1-6 | . | TRBD1 | TRBV6-5 | TGTGCCAGCAGGCCGGGACAGGGGAGATCACCCCTCCACTTT | CASRPGQGRSPLHF
TRBJ2-1 | . | . | TRBV2 | TGTGCCAGCAGTCCCCGACTAGTTTTCAGCAATGAGCAGTTCTTC | CASSPRLVFSNEQFF
TRBJ1-5 | . | TRBD1 | TRBV18 | TGTGCCAGCTCACCAACGACAGGGTCTGGGAGCAATCAGCCCCAGCATTTT | CASSPTTGSGSNQPQHF
TRBJ1-1 | . | TRBD1 | TRBV27 | TGTGCCAGCAGACAGGGGGCAGTAGCTTTCTTT | CASRQGAVAFF
TRBJ2-3 | . | TRBD2 | TRBV11-2 | TGTGCCAGCAGCTTAAATCCGGGGGGGCAGACAGATACGCAGTATTTT | CASSLNPGGQTDTQYF
TRBJ2-1 | once | . | TRBV5-1 | TGCGCCAGCAGCTTAGGAATAGCGGCCTACAATGAGCAGTTCTTC | CASSLGIAAYNEQFF
TRBJ1-2 | once | . | TRBV3-1/TRBV3-2 | TGTGCCAGCAGCCAGACAGGCACAGATGGCTACACCTTC | CASSQTGTDGYTF
TRBJ1-6 | . | . | TRBV29-1 | TGCAGCGTTGCGGAGGCTAATTCACCCCTCCACTTT | CSVAEANSPLHF
TRBJ1-1 | . | TRBD1 | TRBV5-4 | TGTGCCAGCTTAGGACAGGGGAGAGGACGGGGCACTGAAGCTTTCTTT | CASLGQGRGRGTEAFF
TRBJ1-2 | . | . | TRBV28 | TGTGCCAGCAGCCTCTCCCGGGCTAACTATGGCTACACCTTC | CASSLSRANYGYTF
TRBJ1-5 | . | TRBD1 | TRBV6-5 | TGTGCCAGCAGCGGGACAGGGGGCTATCAGCCCCAGCATTTT | CASSGTGGYQPQHF
TRBJ1-1 | . | . | TRBV11-2 | TGTGCCAGCAGCCCCCCCGGGGGAGGCAACACTGAAGCTTTCTTT | CASSPPGGGNTEAFF
TRBJ2-7 | . | TRBD2 | TRBV7-9 | TGTGCCAGCAGCCCGGGGACTAGCGGGAGGCTCGTCTACGAGCAGTACTTC | CASSPGTSGRLVYEQYF
TRBJ1-2 | . | . | TRBV7-9 | TGTGCCAGCAGCCTCTGGGGGAGGTATGGCTACACCTTC | CASSLWGRYGYTF